The rows below give T cell receptor beta chains drawn from one sample of a study of CD8 T cells in ankylosing spondylitis. MiXCR, run by TCRdb on the 5' RACE reads, gives a single entry per CDR3 protein. The sample contains 300,000 to 400,000 distinct CDR3 sequences, more than 20% of which appear only once. Specimen: blood, either unsorted or a sorted T cell fraction (not recorded which). The receptors stem from a male donor with ankylosing spondylitis. Each CDR3 is given with its conserved first and last residue. The order of the fields is V gene, clone size, D gene, J gene, CDR3 protein, CDR3 DNA. A D gene is named only where the DNA matches it firmly. Some rows mark clone size as missing; the rest say once, few, many or name a class of expanded clone.

V: TRBV9
size: few
D: .
J: TRBJ2-4
CDR3: CASSVEGLTNIQYF
DNA: TGTGCCAGCAGCGTAGAAGGTCTGACAAACATTCAGTACTTC

V: TRBV18
size: .
D: TRBD1
J: TRBJ1-1
CDR3: CASSRRQGASGTEAFF
DNA: TGTGCCAGCTCACGACGACAGGGGGCTTCGGGAACTGAAGCTTTCTTT

V: TRBV7-8
size: few
D: TRBD2
J: TRBJ2-1
CDR3: CASSPTSGIYNEQFF
DNA: TGTGCCAGCAGCCCGACTAGCGGGATTTACAATGAGCAGTTCTTC

V: TRBV9
size: .
D: .
J: TRBJ1-3
CDR3: CASSSDRQANTIYF
DNA: TGTGCCAGCAGCTCTGACAGGCAGGCCAACACCATATATTTT

V: TRBV24-1
size: .
D: .
J: TRBJ1-1
CDR3: CATSDPKGSTEAFF
DNA: TGTGCCACCAGTGATCCGAAGGGCAGCACTGAAGCTTTCTTT

V: TRBV28
size: .
D: TRBD2
J: TRBJ2-1
CDR3: CASSPTGTSGSTEQFF
DNA: TGTGCCAGCAGTCCTACCGGGACTAGCGGGAGTACTGAGCAGTTCTTC

V: TRBV12-3/TRBV12-4
size: .
D: TRBD1
J: TRBJ1-5
CDR3: CASSVWDSNNQPQHF
DNA: TGTGCCAGCAGTGTTTGGGACAGTAACAATCAGCCCCAGCATTTT

V: TRBV15
size: few
D: .
J: TRBJ2-2
CDR3: CATSREIGTSSNTGELFF
DNA: TGTGCCACCAGCAGAGAAATCGGGACCTCGTCAAACACCGGGGAGCTGTTTTTT

V: TRBV7-9
size: .
D: .
J: TRBJ2-3
CDR3: CASSPSRLAPTDTQYF
DNA: TGTGCCAGCAGCCCTTCTAGGCTAGCGCCCACAGATACGCAGTATTTT

V: TRBV29-1
size: many
D: .
J: TRBJ2-7
CDR3: CSVAKGGLYEQYF
DNA: TGCAGCGTTGCAAAGGGGGGTCTCTACGAGCAGTACTTC

V: TRBV19
size: .
D: .
J: TRBJ1-1
CDR3: CASSQGLETEAFF
DNA: TGTGCCAGTAGTCAGGGGCTCGAGACTGAAGCTTTCTTT

V: TRBV12-3/TRBV12-4
size: few
D: .
J: TRBJ2-1
CDR3: CASSHASRNTYNEQFF
DNA: TGTGCCAGCAGTCACGCCTCCCGGAACACCTACAATGAGCAGTTCTTC

V: TRBV9
size: .
D: TRBD2
J: TRBJ2-1
CDR3: CASSTLTSGGLGEQFF
DNA: TGTGCCAGCAGCACCTTGACTAGCGGGGGACTGGGGGAGCAGTTCTTC

V: TRBV10-3
size: .
D: TRBD1
J: TRBJ2-7
CDR3: CAISESDRGREQYF
DNA: TGTGCCATCAGTGAGTCGGACAGGGGGAGAGAGCAGTACTTC

V: TRBV5-1
size: few
D: .
J: TRBJ2-7
CDR3: CASSPQSDSYEQYF
DNA: TGCGCCAGCAGCCCCCAAAGCGACTCCTACGAGCAGTACTTC

V: TRBV5-1
size: .
D: .
J: TRBJ1-1
CDR3: CASSLAGGWVNTEAFF
DNA: TGCGCCAGCAGCTTGGCCGGGGGATGGGTTAACACTGAAGCTTTCTTT

V: TRBV7-3
size: many
D: TRBD2
J: TRBJ2-3
CDR3: CASSLTSHSTDTQYF
DNA: TGTGCCAGCAGCCTGACTAGCCACTCCACAGATACGCAGTATTTT

V: TRBV3-1
size: .
D: .
J: TRBJ1-1
CDR3: CASSLTGEVTEAFF
DNA: TGTGCCAGCAGCCTCACGGGGGAGGTCACTGAAGCTTTCTTT

V: TRBV3-1
size: .
D: TRBD2
J: TRBJ2-1
CDR3: CASSPRRRGLAGDLGEQFF
DNA: TGTGCCAGCAGCCCTCGGAGGCGGGGACTAGCGGGAGATCTGGGTGAGCAGTTCTTC

V: TRBV18
size: many
D: .
J: TRBJ2-2
CDR3: CASSPSKGTGELFF
DNA: TGTGCCAGCTCACCAAGCAAGGGCACCGGGGAGCTGTTTTTT

V: TRBV11-3
size: .
D: .
J: TRBJ2-3
CDR3: CASSPFVVPDTQYF
DNA: TGTGCCAGCAGCCCGTTCGTAGTACCAGATACGCAGTATTTT

V: TRBV18
size: .
D: .
J: TRBJ1-3
CDR3: CASSARVAGEYSGNTIYF
DNA: TGTGCCAGCTCAGCCCGTGTGGCCGGTGAATACTCTGGAAACACCATATATTTT

V: TRBV20-1
size: once
D: .
J: TRBJ1-1
CDR3: CSARLWEGGTEAFF
DNA: TGCAGTGCTAGATTGTGGGAGGGGGGCACTGAAGCTTTCTTT

V: TRBV5-1
size: .
D: TRBD1
J: TRBJ2-7
CDR3: CASSPRDRVVGSYEQYF
DNA: TGCGCCAGCAGCCCGCGGGACAGGGTTGTCGGCTCCTACGAGCAGTACTTC

V: TRBV12-3/TRBV12-4
size: many
D: .
J: TRBJ2-7
CDR3: CASIRSPSYEQYF
DNA: TGTGCCAGCATCCGGTCTCCCTCCTACGAGCAGTACTTC

V: TRBV7-2
size: .
D: TRBD1
J: TRBJ2-7
CDR3: CASSLPGQSIYYEQYF
DNA: TGTGCCAGCAGCTTACCGGGACAGTCGATCTACTACGAGCAGTACTTC

V: TRBV28
size: .
D: TRBD2
J: TRBJ2-1
CDR3: CASSRTSFYEQFF
DNA: TGTGCCAGCAGTCGGACTAGCTTCTATGAGCAGTTCTTC

V: TRBV4-1
size: few
D: TRBD1
J: TRBJ1-1
CDR3: CASSQATGITNTEAFF
DNA: TGCGCCAGCAGCCAAGCGACAGGGATTACGAACACTGAAGCTTTCTTT

V: TRBV20-1
size: .
D: .
J: TRBJ2-1
CDR3: CSVSFWNEQFF
DNA: TGCAGTGTTAGTTTCTGGAATGAGCAGTTCTTC

V: TRBV7-2
size: few
D: TRBD2
J: TRBJ2-1
CDR3: CASSLEGTSRGNEQFF
DNA: TGTGCCAGCAGCCTAGAAGGGACTAGCAGGGGGAATGAGCAGTTCTTC

V: TRBV12-3/TRBV12-4
size: few
D: .
J: TRBJ2-7
CDR3: CASSADSYEQYF
DNA: TGTGCCAGCAGTGCCGACAGCTACGAGCAGTACTTC

V: TRBV20-1
size: .
D: TRBD2
J: TRBJ2-2
CDR3: CSARGLQREFTGELFF
DNA: TGCAGTGCTAGGGGTCTCCAGCGGGAGTTCACCGGGGAGCTGTTTTTT

V: TRBV3-1
size: few
D: .
J: TRBJ2-3
CDR3: CASSHYGSTDTQYF
DNA: TGTGCCAGCAGCCATTATGGTAGCACAGATACGCAGTATTTT

V: TRBV30
size: .
D: .
J: TRBJ2-7
CDR3: CAWSVLGEQYF
DNA: TGTGCCTGGAGTGTACTTGGCGAGCAGTACTTC

V: TRBV10-3
size: few
D: .
J: TRBJ1-1
CDR3: CAISERDGTEAFF
DNA: TGTGCCATCAGTGAAAGGGATGGGACTGAAGCTTTCTTT

V: TRBV24-1
size: .
D: TRBD1
J: TRBJ2-1
CDR3: CATSDTGQMNNEQFF
DNA: TGTGCCACCAGTGATACGGGACAGATGAACAATGAGCAGTTCTTC

V: TRBV4-3
size: few
D: TRBD1
J: TRBJ2-7
CDR3: CASSQAFQGAYEQYF
DNA: TGCGCCAGCAGCCAAGCCTTTCAGGGGGCCTACGAGCAGTACTTC

V: TRBV29-1
size: .
D: .
J: TRBJ2-1
CDR3: CSAGPGGRGAVGIREQFF
DNA: TGCAGCGCTGGTCCTGGGGGCCGCGGCGCTGTCGGAATCCGGGAGCAGTTCTTC

V: TRBV29-1
size: many
D: TRBD1
J: TRBJ1-5
CDR3: CSVGGQGGQPQHF
DNA: TGCAGCGTTGGTGGACAGGGCGGGCAGCCCCAGCATTTT

V: TRBV6-5
size: many
D: .
J: TRBJ2-7
CDR3: CASSVGFEQYF
DNA: TGTGCCAGCAGCGTCGGGTTCGAGCAGTACTTC

V: TRBV11-3
size: few
D: .
J: TRBJ2-1
CDR3: CASSPSEGALYNEQFF
DNA: TGTGCCAGCAGCCCGTCGGAGGGGGCTCTCTACAATGAGCAGTTCTTC

V: TRBV5-1
size: .
D: .
J: TRBJ1-6
CDR3: CASSEDGGGSPLHF
DNA: TGCGCCAGCAGCGAGGACGGTGGAGGATCACCCCTCCACTTT

V: TRBV2
size: .
D: .
J: TRBJ2-7
CDR3: CASGLARHDREQYF
DNA: TGTGCCAGCGGACTGGCCCGACATGATCGGGAGCAGTACTTC

V: TRBV3-1
size: .
D: .
J: TRBJ1-3
CDR3: CASSSNYLSTGNTIYF
DNA: TGTGCCAGCAGCTCCAACTACCTGTCTACTGGAAACACCATATATTTT

V: TRBV4-2
size: many
D: .
J: TRBJ2-4
CDR3: CASSQDQGRDIQYF
DNA: TGTGCCAGCAGCCAAGATCAGGGAAGGGACATTCAGTACTTC